Listed below are T cell receptor beta chains from one sample, sequenced in a study of blood T cell repertoires in COVID-19. Measured with immunoSEQ multiplex PCR; TCRdb has only the in-frame clones, and not every one. The sample carries about 140,000 clones, around 83% recorded once. Input material: peripheral blood. Source of these receptors: a woman of 80 years or more with acute or convalescent COVID-19. Each CDR3 is given with its conserved first and last residue. The order of the fields is V gene, clone size, D gene, J gene, CDR3 DNA, CDR3 protein. A D gene is named only where the DNA matches it firmly. Size is omitted from some rows. Given values are once, few, many or a class for expanded clones.

V: TRBV19; size: once; D: TRBD2; J: TRBJ2-5; DNA: TGTGCCAGTAGTGGACTAGCGGGAGTGGAGACCCAGTACTTC; CDR3: CASSGLAGVETQYF
V: TRBV4-1; size: once; D: .; J: TRBJ1-4; DNA: TGCGCCAGCAGCCAATACTCAGGGTTTGGGAATGAAAAACTGTTTTTT; CDR3: CASSQYSGFGNEKLFF
V: TRBV27; size: .; D: .; J: TRBJ1-1; DNA: TGTGCCAGCAGTTTATCGAGGGGGGGGTCAGCCGAAGCTTTCTTT; CDR3: CASSLSRGGSAEAFF
V: TRBV30; size: .; D: TRBD1; J: TRBJ2-7; DNA: TGTGCCTGGAGCGTAAGGGACTGGGACAGGAGGTTTCACGAGCAGTACTTC; CDR3: CAWSVRDWDRRFHEQYF
V: TRBV10-3; size: .; D: TRBD1; J: TRBJ1-5; DNA: TGTGCCATCAGTGACGACAGGGGAGGTCAGCCCCAGCATTTT; CDR3: CAISDDRGGQPQHF
V: TRBV27; size: .; D: .; J: TRBJ1-6; DNA: TGTGCCAGCAGTCCGACAGGAACCTCACCCCTCCACTTT; CDR3: CASSPTGTSPLHF
V: TRBV9; size: .; D: TRBD2; J: TRBJ2-3; DNA: TGTGCCAGCAGCGTAGTCAGCGGGGGGGCGTACCCAGATACGCAGTATTTT; CDR3: CASSVVSGGAYPDTQYF
V: TRBV2; size: .; D: .; J: TRBJ2-3; DNA: TGTGCCAGCAGGGTTGTCTACTCGAATCCTCCTAGCACAGATACGCAGTATTTT; CDR3: CASRVVYSNPPSTDTQYF
V: TRBV11-3; size: .; D: TRBD1; J: TRBJ1-1; DNA: TGTGCCAGCAGCTTGGACAGGGACACTGAAGCTTTCTTT; CDR3: CASSLDRDTEAFF
V: TRBV9; size: .; D: .; J: TRBJ1-2; DNA: TGTGCCAGCAGCCTTCCTATGGTGTCAGCAGGAACCAACTATGGCTACACCTTC; CDR3: CASSLPMVSAGTNYGYTF
V: TRBV7-8; size: .; D: TRBD1; J: TRBJ2-7; DNA: TGTGCCAGCAGCCTCCCGGGGGCGGGGACAGGGGACTACGAGCAGTACTTC; CDR3: CASSLPGAGTGDYEQYF
V: TRBV5-5; size: few; D: .; J: TRBJ2-1; DNA: TGTGCCAGCAGCTTGTCTGGGAGGAATGAGCAGTTCTTC; CDR3: CASSLSGRNEQFF
V: TRBV27; size: .; D: .; J: TRBJ2-2; DNA: TGTGCCAGCAGTTCATACAGGGTGTCAGGGCCGGCCGGGGAGCTGTTTTTT; CDR3: CASSSYRVSGPAGELFF
V: TRBV28; size: few; D: .; J: TRBJ1-3; DNA: TGTGCCAGCAGTCCTGGGCGAAACACCATATATTTT; CDR3: CASSPGRNTIYF
V: TRBV5-3; size: .; D: TRBD1; J: TRBJ1-1; DNA: TGTGCCAGAAGCTCCGGACAGGGGGCTCGGACTGAAGCTTTCTTT; CDR3: CARSSGQGARTEAFF
V: TRBV19; size: .; D: TRBD1; J: TRBJ2-5; DNA: TGTGCCAGTAGCCCAGCCCGGGACAGGGGGCGAGAGACCCAGTACTTC; CDR3: CASSPARDRGRETQYF
V: TRBV19; size: .; D: .; J: TRBJ2-1; DNA: TGTGCCAGTACCTTCGTGGGCAGGCACAATGAGCAGTTCTTC; CDR3: CASTFVGRHNEQFF
V: TRBV10-3; size: .; D: .; J: TRBJ2-6; DNA: TGTGCCATCAGTGAGTCGGGACATAGCTCTGGGGCCAACGTCCTGACTTTC; CDR3: CAISESGHSSGANVLTF
V: TRBV5-1; size: .; D: TRBD1; J: TRBJ2-5; DNA: TGCGCCAGCAGCCTCTCCCCTGGACAGGGGGGGGAGACCCAGTACTTC; CDR3: CASSLSPGQGGETQYF
V: TRBV5-5; size: .; D: TRBD1; J: TRBJ2-1; DNA: TGTGCCAGCAGCCTTCGGACAGGCCGCTCCTACAATGAGCAGTTCTTC; CDR3: CASSLRTGRSYNEQFF
V: TRBV18; size: .; D: TRBD2; J: TRBJ2-1; DNA: TGTGCCAGCTCACGGAGCGGGGCCCACAATGAGCAGTTCTTC; CDR3: CASSRSGAHNEQFF
V: TRBV4-1; size: .; D: .; J: TRBJ1-3; DNA: TGCGCCAGCAGCCCAGGGGCGGTCCGCTCTCCGGTCTACACCATATATTTT; CDR3: CASSPGAVRSPVYTIYF
V: TRBV5-4; size: .; D: .; J: TRBJ1-2; DNA: TGTGCCAGCAGGCGCAGGGGAACCTATGGCTACACCTTC; CDR3: CASRRRGTYGYTF
V: TRBV28; size: .; D: .; J: TRBJ2-4; DNA: TGTGCCAGCAGTGGAAAGACAGGAGGCTGGGCCAAAAACATTCAGTACTTC; CDR3: CASSGKTGGWAKNIQYF
V: TRBV20-1; size: .; D: .; J: TRBJ1-2; DNA: TGCAGTGCTAGTCATCACACTAACTATGGCTACACCTTC; CDR3: CSASHHTNYGYTF
V: TRBV2; size: .; D: TRBD1; J: TRBJ2-4; DNA: TGTGCCAGCAGTCGGTCTTCCGACAGGGAAATTCAGTACTTC; CDR3: CASSRSSDREIQYF
V: TRBV7-8; size: .; D: TRBD1; J: TRBJ1-2; DNA: TGTGCCAGCAGCTTCAGCACAGGGGTTGGCTATGACTACACCTTC; CDR3: CASSFSTGVGYDYTF
V: TRBV28; size: .; D: .; J: TRBJ1-2; DNA: TGTGCCAGCGGGTTGTCGGGGTATGACTACACCTTC; CDR3: CASGLSGYDYTF
V: TRBV19; size: .; D: .; J: TRBJ1-1; DNA: TGTGCCAGTAGTATTGTAGTTGCCCAGAACACTGAAGCTTTCTTT; CDR3: CASSIVVAQNTEAFF
V: TRBV28; size: .; D: TRBD2; J: TRBJ2-3; DNA: TGTGCCAGCAGTTCCTTACTAGCGGGGGGTTACACAGATACGCAGTATTTT; CDR3: CASSSLLAGGYTDTQYF
V: TRBV19; size: .; D: .; J: TRBJ1-2; DNA: TGTGCCAGTAGTGAGCACAGCGAACTAGCTTATGGCTACACCTTC; CDR3: CASSEHSELAYGYTF
V: TRBV28; size: few; D: .; J: TRBJ1-5; DNA: TGTGCCAGCAGTTTGGGGGGTGGGAATCAGCCCCAGCATTTT; CDR3: CASSLGGGNQPQHF
V: TRBV23-1; size: .; D: .; J: TRBJ1-6; DNA: TGCGCCAGCAGTCAATCCGACGGACTAATTCCACCCCTCCACTTT; CDR3: CASSQSDGLIPPLHF
V: TRBV5-1; size: .; D: TRBD1; J: TRBJ2-7; DNA: TGCGCCAGCAGAATGACAGGGGCCTACGAGCAGTACTTC; CDR3: CASRMTGAYEQYF
V: TRBV12-3/TRBV12-4; size: .; D: .; J: TRBJ2-1; DNA: TGTGCCAGCAGTTTAACAGGGAATGAGCAGTTCTTC; CDR3: CASSLTGNEQFF
V: TRBV5-1; size: .; D: .; J: TRBJ2-2; DNA: TGCGCCAGCAGCTTGGGTGGACTTGAAGTTTACACCGCGAACACCGGGGAGCTGTTTTTT; CDR3: CASSLGGLEVYTANTGELFF
V: TRBV27; size: .; D: TRBD1; J: TRBJ2-7; DNA: TGTGCCAGCAGTTTAGTTCCGACAGGGGGCTACGAGCAGTACTTC; CDR3: CASSLVPTGGYEQYF